The 27 T cell receptor beta chains given below trace back to one sample, sequenced in a study of T cell responses to AZD1222 COVID-19 vaccine. Sequencing was performed with immunoSEQ multiplex PCR; in TCRdb, only in-frame clones are kept and a portion is missing. This table has some 170,000 clones, over 75% appearing once. Material: peripheral blood, obtained 28 days after the second AZD1222 dose. These receptors all come from an adult who received the AZD1222 COVID-19 vaccine.

V usage is TRBV2 and J usage is TRBJ1-1; 7 bases align to TRBD1. Germline V lookup: CDR1 SNHLY, CDR2 FYNNEI. The CDR3 runs to 12 residues. The ends lost 10 bases at V and 1 base at J; junction bases unmatched: 3. In nucleotides, the CDR3 is TGTGCCACAGACAGGGAGAACACTGAAGCTTTCTTT. Encoded protein: CATDRENTEAFF.

The CDR3 is CAWNWGTANTGELFF. The CDR3 DNA reads TGTGCCTGGAACTGGGGGACCGCGAACACCGGGGAGCTGTTTTTT. The rearrangement links TRBV30 to TRBJ2-2; D is tentatively TRBD1 or TRBD2 (5 bases each). The V gene's germline CDR1 is GTSNPN and CDR2 SVGIG (reference sequence). With 4 bases removed from V and 0 bases from J, the gap between germline ends came to 12 bases. This CDR3 spans 15 amino acids.

This chain uses TRBV3-1 (or the pseudogene TRBV3-2) with TRBJ2-2, with D tentatively TRBD1 (5 bases). CDR1 is LGHDT and CDR2 is YNNKEL in the germline V gene (reference sequence). The ends were cut back, 6 bases at V and 5 bases at J, with 10 bases in the middle. CDR3 length: 13 amino acids. CDR3 DNA sequence: TGTGCCAGCAGTTCAGGGTGGACCGGGGAGCTGTTTTTT. The encoded protein is CASSSGWTGELFF.

V is TRBV18 and J is TRBJ1-5, with D maybe TRBD1 (5 bases). Germline V CDR1 and CDR2: KGHSH, LQKENI. The V end was cut by 0 bases, the J end by 5 bases, with 14 bases between. This CDR3 comprises 16 residues. The CDR3 DNA sequence: TGTGCCAGCTCACCACCGACTGGGGGGGGAGATCAGCCCCAGCATTTT. The encoded protein is CASSPPTGGGDQPQHF.

This clone was counted only a few times. This chain connects TRBV9 to TRBJ1-1, with D unclear. The germline V and J ends were trimmed by 4 bases and 3 bases, with 10 bases remaining between them. The CDR3 covers 13 residues. CDR1 is SGDLS and CDR2 is YYNGEE in the germline V gene. The CDR3 region has the DNA TGTGCCAGCAGCAGAGGGCGGGACACTGAAGCTTTCTTT. Translation: CASSRGRDTEAFF.

The chain carries TRBV7-9 and TRBJ1-1; 9 positions match TRBD1. This CDR3 has 12 residues. The V gene's germline CDR1 is SEHNR and CDR2 FQNEAQ (reference sequence). The V gene end was trimmed by 5 bases and the J gene end by 6 bases; junction bases not matched to a gene: 1. The CDR3 sequence is CASSRQGAEAFF. The DNA for the CDR3 is TGTGCCAGCAGCCGACAGGGGGCTGAAGCTTTCTTT.

This clone came up a few times. The chain carries TRBV6-5 and TRBJ1-5; D remains ambiguous. The V gene lost 8 bases and the J gene lost 7 bases, with 15 bases spanning the gap. The germline V gene has CDR1 MNHEY and CDR2 SVGAGI. The CDR3 totals 13 residues. The CDR3 loop is CASGPGRGQPQHF. The CDR3 DNA follows: TGTGCCAGCGGTCCGGGGAGAGGGCAGCCCCAGCATTTT.

J is TRBJ1-2 and V is TRBV3-1 (or the pseudogene TRBV3-2); perhaps TRBD1 as D (6 bases). The CDR3 spans 14 residues. V shed 6 bases and J shed 6 bases, with 17 bases lying between them. Germline V lookup: CDR1 LGHDT, CDR2 YNNKEL (reference sequence). The CDR3 DNA sequence: TGTGCCAGCAGGAAGCAGGGGATATATGATGGCTACACCTTC. Protein sequence: CASRKQGIYDGYTF.

The genes are TRBV2 and TRBJ2-7; 9 bases are shared with TRBD1. CDR3 length: 13 amino acids. Germline CDR1 and CDR2: SNHLY and FYNNEI. V dropped 4 bases and J dropped 7; count of bases not matched to a gene: 5. The DNA of the CDR3 is TGTGCCAGCAGTGGGGGGACAGGGTGGGAGCAGTACTTC. Its translation is CASSGGTGWEQYF.

The CDR3 spells CASSSSFIFEQFF. The CDR3 coding sequence is TGTGCCAGCAGCTCATCCTTTATCTTTGAGCAGTTCTTC. This rearrangement joins TRBV11-2 to TRBJ2-1; D gene unclear. CDR3 length: 13 residues. The germline V gene has CDR1 SGHAT and CDR2 FQNNGV. V was clipped by 4 bases and J by 9 bases, with 13 bases between them.

This chain links TRBV5-1 with TRBJ2-3; D not certain. Between the trimmed V and J ends, which lost 0 bases and 1 base, there was a span of 12 bases. This CDR3 has 16 residues. Germline V gene sequence: CDR1 SGHRS, CDR2 YFSETQ. The CDR3 spells CASSLAIGPGTDTQYF. CDR3 nucleotides: TGCGCCAGCAGCTTGGCTATAGGGCCGGGCACAGATACGCAGTATTTT. Looking up the rest from reference TRBV5-1 and TRBJ2-3 gives the full variable domain: KAGVTQTPRYLIKTRGQQVTLSCSPISGHRSVSWYQQTPGQGLQFLFEYFSETQRNKGNFPGRFSGRQFSNSRSEMNVSTLELGDSALYLCASSLAIGPGTDTQYFGPGTRLTVL.

The chain is built from TRBV4-3 and TRBJ1-5; weak D call: TRBD1 (6 bases). This CDR3 spans 16 amino acids. Germline values: CDR1 LGHNA, CDR2 YSLEER. V lost 1 base and J lost 2, with 12 bases in between. The CDR3 loop reads CASSQAWRQGNQPQHF. The DNA of the CDR3 is TGCGCCAGCAGCCAAGCGTGGCGACAGGGCAATCAGCCCCAGCATTTT.

The rearrangement uses TRBV2 and TRBJ1-2; D not resolved. The CDR3 totals 12 residues. Germline V lookup: CDR1 SNHLY, CDR2 FYNNEI. V lost 8 bases and J lost 0, with 7 bases in between. CDR3 nucleotide sequence: TGTGCCAGCCCCGGTCCTAACTATGGCTACACCTTC. Its translation: CASPGPNYGYTF.

The rearrangement links TRBV5-4 to TRBJ2-5; D remains ambiguous. The germline V gene encodes CDR1 SGHNT and CDR2 YYREEE (reference sequence). The V and J ends lost 4 bases and 0 bases respectively, with 13 bases between them. The CDR3 has 15 amino acids. The DNA of the CDR3 is TGTGCCAGCAGCCAAGGTCCTTCGTACCAAGAGACCCAGTACTTC. It specifies CASSQGPSYQETQYF.

The chain uses TRBV6-5 and TRBJ2-1; no clear D gene. Germline CDR1 MNHEY, CDR2 SVGAGI. This CDR3 is 13 amino acids long. Between the trimmed V and J ends, which lost 8 bases and 0 bases, there was a span of 8 bases. The CDR3 coding sequence is TGTGCCAGCCAAAGAAGCTCCTACAATGAGCAGTTCTTC. It encodes CASQRSSYNEQFF.

The chain combines TRBV2 with TRBJ1-2, with D possibly TRBD1 on 6 matching bases. Trimming took off 10 bases at V and 4 bases at J, with 13 bases between the two ends. The CDR3 totals 12 residues. CDR1 SNHLY and CDR2 FYNNEI come from the germline V gene. Here the CDR3 DNA reads TGTGCCACACAGGGAATCGTCTATGGCTACACCTTC. This gives the protein CATQGIVYGYTF.

The chain recombines TRBV18 with TRBJ1-1; no firm D call. The CDR3 extends over 13 amino acids. V shed 2 bases and J shed 4 bases, with 8 bases lying between them. The V gene's germline CDR1 is KGHSH and CDR2 LQKENI. The CDR3 DNA reads TGTGCCAGCTCACCAGGGGTCAGCACTGAAGCTTTCTTT. Translated: CASSPGVSTEAFF.

The rearrangement uses TRBV20-1 and TRBJ1-1; tentative D call: TRBD1 (5 bases). The CDR3 extends over 11 amino acids. Germline lookup yields CDR1 DFQATT and CDR2 SNEGSKA (reference sequence). CDR3 protein: CRIQGGTEAFF. DNA for the CDR3: TGCAGGATTCAGGGAGGCACTGAAGCTTTCTTT.

V gene TRBV7-9 combines with J gene TRBJ2-1, with 11 bases lining up with TRBD1. Germline values: CDR1 SEHNR, CDR2 FQNEAQ (reference sequence). CDR3 length equals 15 residues. Trimming took 5 bases from V and 8 from J; bases not matched to a gene: 8. In DNA, the CDR3 is TGTGCCAGCAGCCGAATAGGACAGGGGGCGGATGAGCAGTTCTTC. This sequence encodes CASSRIGQGADEQFF.

This chain connects TRBV19 to TRBJ2-1, with D perhaps TRBD2 (5 bases). Looked up from germline, CDR1 is LNHDA and CDR2 is SQIVND (reference sequence). This CDR3 spans 14 amino acids. Trimming stripped 5 bases from V and 8 bases from J, with 16 bases between. CDR3 sequence: CASSAGGLPYEQFF. The CDR3 DNA follows: TGTGCCAGTAGTGCAGGCGGGCTACCTTATGAGCAGTTCTTC.

V usage is TRBV6-5 and J usage is TRBJ2-7; 10 positions agree with TRBD2. CDR1 and CDR2 (germline): MNHEY, SVGAGI. V shed 0 bases, J shed 4 bases, and the junction held 3 bases outside the gene matches. The CDR3 extends over 15 amino acids. Written as DNA, the CDR3 is TGTGCCAGCAGTTACTCTAGCGGGGGGAATTACGAGCAGTACTTC. Translating gives CASSYSSGGNYEQYF.

The chain employs TRBV7-9 and TRBJ1-1, with D tentatively TRBD1 (6 bases). V was trimmed by 5 bases and J by 8 bases, leaving 18 bases between them. Germline V gene lookup returns CDR1 SEHNR and CDR2 FQNEAQ (reference sequence). CDR3 length equals 14 residues. The CDR3 reads CASSPQNGQGEAFF. DNA for the CDR3: TGTGCCAGCAGCCCACAGAACGGCCAGGGGGAAGCTTTCTTT.

This clone was found a few times. The chain employs TRBV6-2 or TRBV6-3 and TRBJ2-5; D is possibly TRBD2 (6 bases). This CDR3 spans 15 amino acids. The ends were cut back, 0 bases at V and 3 bases at J, with 11 bases in the middle. Germline CDR1 MNHEY, CDR2 SVGEGT. The chain's CDR3 is CASSYSSSGEETQYF. CDR3 coding DNA: TGTGCCAGCAGTTACTCGAGCTCGGGGGAAGAGACCCAGTACTTC.

This chain uses TRBV27 with TRBJ1-1; D remains unclear. Germline CDR1 is MNHEY and CDR2 is SMNVEV (reference sequence). V lost 7 bases to trimming and J lost 0 bases, with 12 bases between them. The CDR3 length is 14 residues. CDR3 bases: TGTGCCAGCAAAGAGCCCTCTATGAACACTGAAGCTTTCTTT. Encoded protein: CASKEPSMNTEAFF.

The chain carries TRBV19 and TRBJ2-2, with a weak D call TRBD1 (6 bases). Germline V lookup: CDR1 LNHDA, CDR2 SQIVND (reference sequence). The CDR3 totals 14 residues. V lost 4 bases and J 3 bases, leaving 9 bases between the germline ends. The CDR3, as DNA: TGTGCCAGTAGTAACAGGGTGGACACCGGGGAGCTGTTTTTT. Amino acids: CASSNRVDTGELFF. Filled out from reference TRBV19 and TRBJ2-2, the complete variable domain reads DGGITQSPKYLFRKEGQNVTLSCEQNLNHDAMYWYRQDPGQGLRLIYYSQIVNDFQKGDIAEGYSVSREKKESFPLTVTSAQKNPTAFYLCASSNRVDTGELFFGEGSRLTVL.

The V and J genes are TRBV19 and TRBJ1-1; unclear D gene. The CDR3 has 14 residues. From germline, CDR1 is LNHDA and CDR2 SQIVND (reference sequence). Trimming took 4 bases from V and 1 from J, leaving 10 bases between them. The CDR3 nucleotides read TGTGCCAGTAGTAAAAAAGGGTGGAACACTGAAGCTTTCTTT. It encodes CASSKKGWNTEAFF.

The chain recombines TRBV3-1 (or the pseudogene TRBV3-2) with TRBJ2-3; 9 bases fit TRBD2. Germline trimming cut 4 bases from V and 0 bases from J; bases unmatched to any gene: 5. The CDR3 sequence is 16 residues long. Germline CDR1 and CDR2: LGHDT and YNNKEL (reference sequence). The CDR3 sequence: CASSPYSGGSTDTQYF. The DNA for the CDR3 is TGTGCCAGCAGCCCATACAGCGGGGGGAGCACAGATACGCAGTATTTT.